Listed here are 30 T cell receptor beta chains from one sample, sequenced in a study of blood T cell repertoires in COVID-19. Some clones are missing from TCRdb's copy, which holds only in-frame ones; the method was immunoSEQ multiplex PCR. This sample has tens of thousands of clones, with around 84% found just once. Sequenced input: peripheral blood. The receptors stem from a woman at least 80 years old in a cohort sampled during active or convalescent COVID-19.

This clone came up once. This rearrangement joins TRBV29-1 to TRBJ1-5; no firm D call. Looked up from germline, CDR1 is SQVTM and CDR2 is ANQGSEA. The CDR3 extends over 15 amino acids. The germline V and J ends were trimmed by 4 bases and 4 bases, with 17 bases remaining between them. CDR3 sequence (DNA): TGCAGCGTTGGGTCCTCCTCACTCGGGAATCAGCCCCAGCATTTT. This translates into CSVGSSSLGNQPQHF.

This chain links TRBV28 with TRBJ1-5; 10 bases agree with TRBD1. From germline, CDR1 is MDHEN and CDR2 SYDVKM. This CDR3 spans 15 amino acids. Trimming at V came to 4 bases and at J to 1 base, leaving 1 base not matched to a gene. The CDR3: CASSWGQGSNQPQHF. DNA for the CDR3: TGTGCCAGCAGTTGGGGACAGGGGAGCAATCAGCCCCAGCATTTT. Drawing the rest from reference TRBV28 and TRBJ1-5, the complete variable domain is DVKVTQSSRYLVKRTGEKVFLECVQDMDHENMFWYRQDPGLGLRLIYFSYDVKMKEKGDIPEGYSVSREKKERFSLILESASTNQTSMYLCASSWGQGSNQPQHFGDGTRLSIL.

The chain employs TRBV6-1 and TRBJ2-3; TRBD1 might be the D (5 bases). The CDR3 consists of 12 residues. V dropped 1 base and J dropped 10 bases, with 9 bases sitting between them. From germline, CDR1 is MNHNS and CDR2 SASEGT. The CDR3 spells CASSEVETAQYF. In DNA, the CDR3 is TGTGCCAGCAGTGAAGTCGAGACAGCGCAGTATTTT.

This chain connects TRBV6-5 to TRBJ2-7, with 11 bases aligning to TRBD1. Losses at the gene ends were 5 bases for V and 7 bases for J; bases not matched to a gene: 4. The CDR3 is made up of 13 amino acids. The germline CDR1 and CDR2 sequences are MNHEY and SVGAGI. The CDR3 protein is CASSRDRGREQYF. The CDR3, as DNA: TGTGCCAGCAGTAGGGACAGGGGGAGAGAGCAGTACTTC.

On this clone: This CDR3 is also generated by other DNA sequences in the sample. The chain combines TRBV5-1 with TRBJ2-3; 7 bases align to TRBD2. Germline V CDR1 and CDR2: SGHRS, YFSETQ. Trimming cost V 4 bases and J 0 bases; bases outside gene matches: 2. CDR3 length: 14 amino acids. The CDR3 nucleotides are TGCGCCAGCAGCGGGGGGGACAGCACAGATACGCAGTATTTT. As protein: CASSGGDSTDTQYF.

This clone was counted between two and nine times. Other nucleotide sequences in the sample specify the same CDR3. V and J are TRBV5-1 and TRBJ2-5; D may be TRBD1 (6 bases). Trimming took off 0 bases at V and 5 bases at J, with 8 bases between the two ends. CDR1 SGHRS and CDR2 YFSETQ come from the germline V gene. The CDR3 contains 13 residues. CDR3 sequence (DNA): TGCGCCAGCAGCTTGGGTCAGGGGGAGACCCAGTACTTC. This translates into CASSLGQGETQYF.

The CDR3 loop is CASSVTGTGGDTEAFF. CDR3 nucleotides: TGCGCCAGCAGCGTCACCGGGACAGGGGGCGATACTGAAGCTTTCTTT. The chain is built from TRBV5-1 and TRBJ1-1; TRBD1 agrees at 12 bases. The V gene end was trimmed by 4 bases and the J gene end by 5 bases; junction bases not matched to a gene: 9. Germline assignment: CDR1 SGHRS and CDR2 YFSETQ. The CDR3 is 16 amino acids.

The CDR3 DNA reads as TGTGCCACCAGTGGGACTATCGGTATCCGTAATGAGCAGTTCTTC. It translates to CATSGTIGIRNEQFF. J is TRBJ2-1 and V is TRBV24-1; D possibly corresponds to TRBD2 (6 bases). There are 15 residues in the CDR3. The ends were cut back, 5 bases at V and 7 bases at J, with 17 bases in the middle. The germline V gene has CDR1 KGHDR and CDR2 SFDVKD.

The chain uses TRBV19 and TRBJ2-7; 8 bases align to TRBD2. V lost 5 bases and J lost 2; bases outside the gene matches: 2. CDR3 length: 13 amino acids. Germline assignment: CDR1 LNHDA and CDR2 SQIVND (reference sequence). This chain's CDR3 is CASSPGGAYEQYV. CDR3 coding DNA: TGTGCCAGTAGTCCGGGGGGGGCCTACGAGCAGTACGTC.

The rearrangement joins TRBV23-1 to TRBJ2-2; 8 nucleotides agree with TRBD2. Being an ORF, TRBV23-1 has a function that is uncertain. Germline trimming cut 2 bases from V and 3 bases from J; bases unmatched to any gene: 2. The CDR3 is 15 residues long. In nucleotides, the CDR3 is TGCGCCAGCAGTCAAGGAGCGGGAGACACCGGGGAGCTGTTTTTT. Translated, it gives CASSQGAGDTGELFF.

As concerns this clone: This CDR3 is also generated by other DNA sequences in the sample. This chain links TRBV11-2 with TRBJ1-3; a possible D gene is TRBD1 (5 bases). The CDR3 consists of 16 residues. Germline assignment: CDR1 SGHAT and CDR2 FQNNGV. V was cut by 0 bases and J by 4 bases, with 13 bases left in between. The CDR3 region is CASSLDRAHSGNTIYF. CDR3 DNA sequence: TGTGCCAGCAGCTTAGACAGGGCGCATTCCGGAAACACCATATATTTT.

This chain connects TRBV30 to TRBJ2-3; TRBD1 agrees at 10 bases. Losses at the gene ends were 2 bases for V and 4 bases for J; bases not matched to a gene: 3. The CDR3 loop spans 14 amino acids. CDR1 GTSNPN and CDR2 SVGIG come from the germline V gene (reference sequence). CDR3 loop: CAWSRTGGADTQYF. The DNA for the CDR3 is TGTGCCTGGAGTCGGACAGGGGGGGCAGATACGCAGTATTTT. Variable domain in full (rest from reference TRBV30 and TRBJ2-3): SQTIHQWPATLVQPVGSPLSLECTVEGTSNPNLYWYRQAAGRGLQLLFYSVGIGQISSEVPQNLSASRPQDRQFILSSKKLLLSDSGFYLCAWSRTGGADTQYFGPGTRLTVL.

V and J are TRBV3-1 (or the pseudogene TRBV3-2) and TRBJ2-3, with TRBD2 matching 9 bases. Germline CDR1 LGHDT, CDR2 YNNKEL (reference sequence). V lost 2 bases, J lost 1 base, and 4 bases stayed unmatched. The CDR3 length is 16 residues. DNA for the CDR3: TGTGCCAGCAGCCAACAAAGGACTAGCGGCACAGATACGCAGTATTTT. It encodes CASSQQRTSGTDTQYF.

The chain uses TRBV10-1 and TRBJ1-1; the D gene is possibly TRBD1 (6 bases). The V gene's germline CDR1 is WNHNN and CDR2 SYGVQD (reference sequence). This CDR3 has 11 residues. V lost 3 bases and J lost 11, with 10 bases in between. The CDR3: CASSDGQNAFF. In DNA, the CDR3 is TGCGCCAGCAGTGACGGACAGAACGCTTTCTTT.

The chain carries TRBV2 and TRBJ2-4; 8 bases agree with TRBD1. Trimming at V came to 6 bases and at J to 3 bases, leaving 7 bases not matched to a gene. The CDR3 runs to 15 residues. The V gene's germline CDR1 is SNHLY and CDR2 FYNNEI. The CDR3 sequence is CASRQGARDKNIQYF. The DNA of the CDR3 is TGTGCCAGCAGGCAGGGGGCTCGAGACAAAAACATTCAGTACTTC.

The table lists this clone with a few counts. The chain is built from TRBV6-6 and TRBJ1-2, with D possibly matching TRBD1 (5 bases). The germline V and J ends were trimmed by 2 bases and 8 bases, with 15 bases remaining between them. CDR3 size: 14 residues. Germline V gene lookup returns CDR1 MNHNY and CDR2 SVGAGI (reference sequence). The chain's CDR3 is CASSYLPGLEGYTF. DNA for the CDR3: TGTGCCAGCAGTTACCTTCCAGGGCTAGAAGGCTACACCTTC.

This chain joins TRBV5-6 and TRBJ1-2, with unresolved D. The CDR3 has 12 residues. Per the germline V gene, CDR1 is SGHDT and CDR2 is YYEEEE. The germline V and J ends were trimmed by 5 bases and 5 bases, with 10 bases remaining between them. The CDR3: CASSSGQYGYTF. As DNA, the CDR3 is TGTGCCAGCAGTTCAGGCCAATATGGCTACACCTTC.

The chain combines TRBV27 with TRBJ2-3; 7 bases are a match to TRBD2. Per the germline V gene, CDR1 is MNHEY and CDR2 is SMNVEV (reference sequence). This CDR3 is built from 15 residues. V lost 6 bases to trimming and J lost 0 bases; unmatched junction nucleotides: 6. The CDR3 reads CASRTWGGSTDTQYF. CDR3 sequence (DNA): TGTGCCAGCAGGACTTGGGGGGGAAGCACAGATACGCAGTATTTT.

The CDR3 sequence: CASSLGEAAGYTF. In nucleotides, the CDR3 is TGTGCCAGCAGTTTAGGAGAGGCGGCTGGCTACACCTTC. This rearrangement joins TRBV28 to TRBJ1-2; no reliable D call. V gave up 2 bases and J gave up 7 bases, with 11 bases separating them. The CDR3 is 13 amino acids. Germline V lookup: CDR1 MDHEN, CDR2 SYDVKM.

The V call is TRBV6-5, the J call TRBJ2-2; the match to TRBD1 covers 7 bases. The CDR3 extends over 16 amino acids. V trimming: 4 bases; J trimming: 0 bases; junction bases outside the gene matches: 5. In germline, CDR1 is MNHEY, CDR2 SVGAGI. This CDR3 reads CASSLQGTANTGELFF. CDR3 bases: TGTGCCAGCAGTTTACAGGGGACCGCGAACACCGGGGAGCTGTTTTTT.

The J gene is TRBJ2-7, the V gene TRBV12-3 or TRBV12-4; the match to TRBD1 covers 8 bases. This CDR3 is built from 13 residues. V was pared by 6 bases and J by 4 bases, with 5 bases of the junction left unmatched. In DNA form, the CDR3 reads TGTGCCAGCAGAGACAGGGGCTCTTACGAGCAGTACGTC. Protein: CASRDRGSYEQYV.

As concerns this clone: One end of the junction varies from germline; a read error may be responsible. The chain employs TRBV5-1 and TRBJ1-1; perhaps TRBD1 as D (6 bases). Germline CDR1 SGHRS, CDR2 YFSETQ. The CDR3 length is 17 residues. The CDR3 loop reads CASSLVRGQDLKTEAFF. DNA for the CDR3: TGCGCCAGCAGCTTGGTGCGGGGGCAAGATTTGAAGACTGAAGCTTTCTTT.

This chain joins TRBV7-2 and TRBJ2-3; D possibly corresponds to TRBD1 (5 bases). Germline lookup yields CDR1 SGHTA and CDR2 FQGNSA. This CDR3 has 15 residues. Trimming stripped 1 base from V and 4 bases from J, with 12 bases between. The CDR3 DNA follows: TGTGCCAGCAGCTTAGTGGGGCAGGGCGCAGATACGCAGTATTTT. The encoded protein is CASSLVGQGADTQYF.

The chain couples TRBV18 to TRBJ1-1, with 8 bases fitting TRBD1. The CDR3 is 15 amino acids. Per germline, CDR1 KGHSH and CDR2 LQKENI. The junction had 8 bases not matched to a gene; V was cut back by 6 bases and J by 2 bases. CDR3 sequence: CASSLGQGGNTEAFF. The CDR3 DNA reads TGTGCCAGCTCCCTAGGACAGGGAGGAAACACTGAAGCTTTCTTT.

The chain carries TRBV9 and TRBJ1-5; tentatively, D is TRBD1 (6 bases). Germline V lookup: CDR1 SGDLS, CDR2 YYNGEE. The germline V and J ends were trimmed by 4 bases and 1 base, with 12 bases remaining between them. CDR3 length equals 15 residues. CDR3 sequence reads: CASSPSQGSNQPQHF. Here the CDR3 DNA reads TGTGCCAGCAGCCCTAGCCAGGGGAGCAATCAGCCCCAGCATTTT.

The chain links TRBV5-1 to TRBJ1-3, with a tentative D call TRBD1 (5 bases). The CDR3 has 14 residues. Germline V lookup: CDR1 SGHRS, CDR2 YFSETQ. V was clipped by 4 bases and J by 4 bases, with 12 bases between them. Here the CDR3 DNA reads TGCGCCAGCAGCCTCTGGGGGGGAGGAAACACCATATATTTT. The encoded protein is CASSLWGGGNTIYF.

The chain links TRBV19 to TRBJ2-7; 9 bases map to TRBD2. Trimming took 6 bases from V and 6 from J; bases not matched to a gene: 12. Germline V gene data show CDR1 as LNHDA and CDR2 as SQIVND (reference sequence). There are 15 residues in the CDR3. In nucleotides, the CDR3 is TGTGCCAGTAGCCCCTCCTCGAGCGGGAGGCCCGAGCAGTACTTC. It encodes CASSPSSSGRPEQYF. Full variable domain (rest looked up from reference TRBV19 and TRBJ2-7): DGGITQSPKYLFRKEGQNVTLSCEQNLNHDAMYWYRQDPGQGLRLIYYSQIVNDFQKGDIAEGYSVSREKKESFPLTVTSAQKNPTAFYLCASSPSSSGRPEQYFGPGTRLTVT.

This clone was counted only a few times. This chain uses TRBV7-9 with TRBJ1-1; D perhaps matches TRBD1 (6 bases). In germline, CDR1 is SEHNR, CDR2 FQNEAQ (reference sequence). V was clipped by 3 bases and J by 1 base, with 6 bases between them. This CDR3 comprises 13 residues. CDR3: CASSLGQNTEAFF. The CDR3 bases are TGTGCCAGCAGCTTGGGACAGAACACTGAAGCTTTCTTT.

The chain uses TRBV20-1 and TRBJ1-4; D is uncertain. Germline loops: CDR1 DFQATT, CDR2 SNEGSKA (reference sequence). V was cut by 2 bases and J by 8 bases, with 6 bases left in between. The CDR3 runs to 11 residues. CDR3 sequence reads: CSARSGEKLFF. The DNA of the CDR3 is TGCAGTGCTAGAAGCGGAGAAAAACTGTTTTTT.

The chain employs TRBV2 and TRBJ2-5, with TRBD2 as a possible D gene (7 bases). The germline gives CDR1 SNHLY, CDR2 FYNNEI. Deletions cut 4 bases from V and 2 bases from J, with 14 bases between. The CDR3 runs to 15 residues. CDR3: CASSGGRGFQETQYF. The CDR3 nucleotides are TGTGCCAGCAGTGGGGGGCGGGGGTTTCAAGAGACCCAGTACTTC. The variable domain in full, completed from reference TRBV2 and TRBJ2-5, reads EPEVTQTPSHQVTQMGQEVILRCVPISNHLYFYWYRQILGQKVEFLVSFYNNEISEKSEIFDDQFSVERPDGSNFTLKIRSTKLEDSAMYFCASSGGRGFQETQYFGPGTRLLVL.